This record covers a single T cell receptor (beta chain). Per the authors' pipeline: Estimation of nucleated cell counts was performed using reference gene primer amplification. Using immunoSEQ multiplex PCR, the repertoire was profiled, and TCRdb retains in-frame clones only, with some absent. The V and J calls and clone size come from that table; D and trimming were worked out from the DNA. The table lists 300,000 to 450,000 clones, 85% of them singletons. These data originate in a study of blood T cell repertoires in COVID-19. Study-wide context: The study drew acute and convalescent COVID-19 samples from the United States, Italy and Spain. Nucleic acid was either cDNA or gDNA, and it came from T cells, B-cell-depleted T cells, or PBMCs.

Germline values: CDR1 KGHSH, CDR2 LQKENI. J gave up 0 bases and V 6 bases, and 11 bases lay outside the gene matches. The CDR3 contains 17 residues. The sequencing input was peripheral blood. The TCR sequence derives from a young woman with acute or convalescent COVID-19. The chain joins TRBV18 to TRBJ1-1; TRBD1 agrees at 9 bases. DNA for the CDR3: TGTGCCAGCTCGCGCTCCTCGGGACAGGGAATGAACACTGAAGCTTTCTTT. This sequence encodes CASSRSSGQGMNTEAFF. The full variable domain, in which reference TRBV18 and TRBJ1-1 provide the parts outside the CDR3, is NAGVMQNPRHLVRRRGQEARLRCSPMKGHSHVYWYRQLPEEGLKFMVYLQKENIIDESGMPKERFSAEFPKEGPSILRIQQVVRGDSAAYFCASSRSSGQGMNTEAFFGQGTRLTVV.